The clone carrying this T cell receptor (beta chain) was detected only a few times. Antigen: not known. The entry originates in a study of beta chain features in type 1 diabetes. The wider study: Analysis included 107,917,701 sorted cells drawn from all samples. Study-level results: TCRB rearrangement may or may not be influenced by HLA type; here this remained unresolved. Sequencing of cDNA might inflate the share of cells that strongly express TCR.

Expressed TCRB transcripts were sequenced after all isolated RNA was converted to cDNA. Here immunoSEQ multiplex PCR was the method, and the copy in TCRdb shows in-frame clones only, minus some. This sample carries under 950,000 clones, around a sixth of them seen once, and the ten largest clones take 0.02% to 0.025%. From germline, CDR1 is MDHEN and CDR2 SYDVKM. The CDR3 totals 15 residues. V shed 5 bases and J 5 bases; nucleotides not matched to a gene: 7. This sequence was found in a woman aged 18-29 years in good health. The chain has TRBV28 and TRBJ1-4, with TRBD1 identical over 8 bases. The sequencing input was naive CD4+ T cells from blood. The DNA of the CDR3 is TGTGCCAGCAGTCCGGGAGGGACAGGCAATGAAAAACTGTTTTTT. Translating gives CASSPGGTGNEKLFF.